This TCR beta chain was sequenced for a study of cytomegalovirus exposure and HLA in healthy donors. Sequencing was performed with immunoSEQ multiplex PCR; in TCRdb, only in-frame clones are kept and a portion is missing. The repertoire holds 200,000 or so clones, with roughly 85% as singletons. Germline-derived CDR1 and CDR2 are LGHNA and YNFKEQ. The V end was cut by 1 base, the J end by 8 bases, with 11 bases between. The CDR3 loop spans 13 amino acids. As for this clone: Its target is unknown.

General study results and limits: The authors listed some 160 TCR beta chains as cytomegalovirus-associated. Cytomegalovirus status was reportedly diagnosed by the classifier with high sensitivity and specificity. Through in vitro validation, three CMV-associated chains were shown to be specific for CMV antigens.

Material for sequencing was PBMCs. The TCR originated in a young woman in good health and CMV-seronegative. This chain connects TRBV4-2 to TRBJ1-2; D possibly corresponds to TRBD1 (5 bases). CDR3 protein: CASSQAAGGGYTF. CDR3 sequence (DNA): TGTGCCAGCAGCCAAGCGGCCGGGGGGGGCTACACCTTC.